This TCR beta chain was profiled in a study of blood T cell repertoires in COVID-19 (dated by TCRdb to about 2020). Notes on the research overall: Samples covering the acute and convalescent phases of COVID-19 were provided by collaborators in the United States, Italy and Spain. The prospective study material was composed of cDNA or gDNA derived from T cells, B-cell-depleted T cells, or PBMCs. Subjects who had been exposed to COVID-19, were actively infected with it, or had recovered from it provided the deeply sampled blood TCRbeta repertoires that made up the dataset. The repertoires were released in a freely available public database meant as a resource for research on the immune response to SARS-CoV-2. The samples were drawn from the first 160 participants of the ongoing ImmuneRACE study and from some 1,300 subjects provided by 6 global collaborators. Nearly every sample came with metadata listing a de-identified subject ID, COVID-19 status, age in years and sex. Where available, HLA class I and class II types were obtained from metadata supplied by the sample provider rather than from assay-based typing.

At one collaborating source in Seattle, patients were enrolled during active infection and were followed longitudinally through the course of disease. Whole blood was collected in K2EDTA tubes by collaborating institutions according to the institutions' own protocols. For TCRbeta analysis, collaborators shipped samples in one of three forms: frozen whole blood, isolated PBMCs, or DNA extracted from either of those sample types. Regarding this clone: Its antigen target is currently unknown. The sample holds no much larger clone one base away, and base qualities are not on file.

TCRbeta CDR3 regions were amplified from genomic DNA using the immunoSEQ Assay, a bias-controlled multiplex PCR. On the authors' methods: The number of nucleated cells in each sample was estimated from the amplification of reference gene primers within the assay. Sequence reads were collapsed and filtered to measure the absolute abundance of every unique TCRbeta CDR3 rearrangement. For each sample, productive Simpson clonality was calculated as the square root of Simpson's diversity index over productive rearrangements. Not all clones reach the TCRdb copy of this immuneACCESS table, which keeps in-frame sequences only. Checked studies attribute under half of the gap to unresolved V genes and leave the rest unexplained. V, J and clone size derive from that table, while D and trimming were established from the DNA sequence. For this sample there are tens of thousands of clones; roughly 87% appear just once. Clones ranked in the top ten supply roughly 3.6% of the sample.

The CDR3 contains 14 residues, cysteine and phenylalanine counted. Only the CDR3 DNA is retained, 42 bases long and in frame from the first base. CDR1 KGHSH and CDR2 LQKENI were looked up in the germline V gene. Trimming costs V 5 bases and J 5 bases, and their ends lie 13 bases apart. What the study reported, not specific to this receptor: The quantity of clinical and demographic metadata differed by source and by participant and was supplied without curation.

Material: peripheral blood. Recombination joined TRBV18 with TRBJ2-1, with a tentative D gene TRBD2 over 6 matching bases. The clonotype was recovered from a man aged 35-49 years with COVID-19, enrolled during active disease. The DNA sequence is TGTGCCAGCTCAAGAGGGACGGGGGACAATGAGCAGTTCTTC. It specifies CASSRGTGDNEQFF.